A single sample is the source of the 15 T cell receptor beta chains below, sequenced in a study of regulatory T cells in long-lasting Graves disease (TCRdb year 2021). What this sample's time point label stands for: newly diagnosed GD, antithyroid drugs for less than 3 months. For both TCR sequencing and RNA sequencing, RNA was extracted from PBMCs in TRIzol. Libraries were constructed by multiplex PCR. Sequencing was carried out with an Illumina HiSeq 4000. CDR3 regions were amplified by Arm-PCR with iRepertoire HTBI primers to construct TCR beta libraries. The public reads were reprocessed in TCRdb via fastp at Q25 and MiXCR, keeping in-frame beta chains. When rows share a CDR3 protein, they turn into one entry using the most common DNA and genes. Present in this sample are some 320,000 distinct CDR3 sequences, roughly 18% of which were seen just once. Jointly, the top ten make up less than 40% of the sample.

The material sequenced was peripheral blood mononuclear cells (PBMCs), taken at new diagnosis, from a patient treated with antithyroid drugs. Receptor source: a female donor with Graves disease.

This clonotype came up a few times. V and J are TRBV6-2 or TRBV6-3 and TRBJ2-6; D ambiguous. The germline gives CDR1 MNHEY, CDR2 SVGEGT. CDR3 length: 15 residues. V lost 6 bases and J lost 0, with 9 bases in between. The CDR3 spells CASRVGSSGANVLTF. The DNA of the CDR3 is TGTGCCAGCAGGGTCGGCAGCTCTGGGGCCAACGTCCTGACTTTC.

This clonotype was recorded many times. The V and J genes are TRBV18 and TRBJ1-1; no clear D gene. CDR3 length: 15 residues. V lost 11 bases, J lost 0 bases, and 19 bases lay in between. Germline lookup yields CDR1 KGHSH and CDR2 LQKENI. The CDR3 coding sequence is TGTGCCTGTGTGGGTCGAGGGATCATGAACACTGAAGCTTTCTTT. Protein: CACVGRGIMNTEAFF.

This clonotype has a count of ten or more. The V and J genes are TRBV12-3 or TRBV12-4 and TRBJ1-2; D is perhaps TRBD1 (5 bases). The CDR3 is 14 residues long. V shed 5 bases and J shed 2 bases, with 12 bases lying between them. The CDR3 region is CASSPDSSNYGYTF. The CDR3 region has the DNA TGTGCCAGCAGTCCTGACAGTTCAAACTATGGCTACACCTTC.

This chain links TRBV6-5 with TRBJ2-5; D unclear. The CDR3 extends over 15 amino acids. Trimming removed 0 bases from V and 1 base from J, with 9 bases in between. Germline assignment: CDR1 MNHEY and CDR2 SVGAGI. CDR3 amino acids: CASSYSTVFQETQYF. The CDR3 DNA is TGTGCCAGCAGTTACTCAACTGTATTCCAAGAGACCCAGTACTTC.

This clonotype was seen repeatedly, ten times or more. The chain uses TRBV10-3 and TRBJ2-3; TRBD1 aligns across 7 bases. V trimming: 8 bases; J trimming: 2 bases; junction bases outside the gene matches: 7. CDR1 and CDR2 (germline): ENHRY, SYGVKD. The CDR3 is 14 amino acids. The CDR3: CAIGAGGYTDTQYF. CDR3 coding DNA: TGTGCCATCGGTGCAGGGGGATACACAGATACGCAGTATTTT.

The chain's CDR3 is CASSFHRGPYNEQFF. DNA for the CDR3: TGTGCCAGCAGTTTCCACAGGGGCCCCTACAATGAGCAGTTCTTC. The chain uses TRBV12-3 or TRBV12-4 and TRBJ2-1; 7 bases align to TRBD1. CDR3 length: 15 residues. The J segment lost 2 bases and the V segment lost 3 bases, leaving 4 bases of the junction unmatched.

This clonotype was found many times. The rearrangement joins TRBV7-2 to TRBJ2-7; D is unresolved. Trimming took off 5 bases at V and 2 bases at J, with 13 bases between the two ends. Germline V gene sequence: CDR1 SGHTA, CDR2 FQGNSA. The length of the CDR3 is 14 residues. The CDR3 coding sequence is TGTGCCAGCAGCCGACTCCAAGGCCCCTACGAGCAGTACTTC. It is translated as CASSRLQGPYEQYF.

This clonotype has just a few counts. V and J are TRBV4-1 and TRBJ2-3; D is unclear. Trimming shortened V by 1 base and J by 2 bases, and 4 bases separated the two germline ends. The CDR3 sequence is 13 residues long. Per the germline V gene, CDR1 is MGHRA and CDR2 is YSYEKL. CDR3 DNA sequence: TGCGCCAGCAGCCAAGTGTTCACAGATACGCAGTATTTT. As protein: CASSQVFTDTQYF.

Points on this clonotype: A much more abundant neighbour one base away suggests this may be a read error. The CDR3 reads CASSNSGGGREQFF. CDR3 DNA: TGTGCCAGCAGTAATAGCGGGGGAGGGCGTGAGCAGTTCTTC. The chain is built from TRBV14 and TRBJ2-1; 9 nucleotides agree with TRBD2. CDR1 is SGHDN and CDR2 is FVKESK in the germline V gene. This CDR3 is 14 amino acids long. Germline trimming cut 6 bases from V and 9 bases from J; bases unmatched to any gene: 9.

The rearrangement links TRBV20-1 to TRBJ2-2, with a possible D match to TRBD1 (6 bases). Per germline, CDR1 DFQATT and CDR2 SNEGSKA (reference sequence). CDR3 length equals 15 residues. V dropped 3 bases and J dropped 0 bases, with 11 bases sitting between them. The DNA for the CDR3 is TGCAGTGCTAGGGGGGCGGAACCGAACACCGGGGAGCTGTTTTTT. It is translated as CSARGAEPNTGELFF.

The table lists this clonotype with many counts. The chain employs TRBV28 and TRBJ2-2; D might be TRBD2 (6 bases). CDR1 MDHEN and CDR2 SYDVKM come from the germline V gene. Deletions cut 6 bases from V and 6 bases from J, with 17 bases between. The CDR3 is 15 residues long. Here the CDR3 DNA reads TGTGCCAGCAGCCTGACTAGTATAGGTGCCGGGGAGCTGTTTTTT. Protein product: CASSLTSIGAGELFF.

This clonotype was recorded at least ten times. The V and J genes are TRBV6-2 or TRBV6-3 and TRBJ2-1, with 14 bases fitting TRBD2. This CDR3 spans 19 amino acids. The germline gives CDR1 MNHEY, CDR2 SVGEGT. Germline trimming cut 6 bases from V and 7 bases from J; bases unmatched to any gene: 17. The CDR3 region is CASSLNSGGLAGVRNEQFF. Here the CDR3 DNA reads TGTGCCAGCAGCCTAAATTCTGGGGGACTAGCGGGAGTACGTAATGAGCAGTTCTTC.

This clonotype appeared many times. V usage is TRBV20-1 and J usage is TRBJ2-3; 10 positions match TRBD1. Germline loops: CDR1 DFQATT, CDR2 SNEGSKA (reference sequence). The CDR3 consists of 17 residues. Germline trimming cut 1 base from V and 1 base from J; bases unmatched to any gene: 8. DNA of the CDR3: TGCAGTGCTAGAGTTACCCCGACAGGGGGCCGCACAGATACGCAGTATTTT. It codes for CSARVTPTGGRTDTQYF.

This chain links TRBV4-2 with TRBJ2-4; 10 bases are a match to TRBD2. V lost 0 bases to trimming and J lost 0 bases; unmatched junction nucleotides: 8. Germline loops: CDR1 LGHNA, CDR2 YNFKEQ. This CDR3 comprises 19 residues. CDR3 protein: CASSQDPRTSGLAKNIQYF. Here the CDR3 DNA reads TGTGCCAGCAGCCAAGATCCGCGGACTAGCGGACTAGCCAAAAACATTCAGTACTTC.

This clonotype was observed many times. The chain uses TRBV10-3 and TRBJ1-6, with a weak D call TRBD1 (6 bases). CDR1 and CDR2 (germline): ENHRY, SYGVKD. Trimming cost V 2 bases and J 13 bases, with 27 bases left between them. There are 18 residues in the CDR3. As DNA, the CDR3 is TGTGCCATCAGTGAGACAGGGCCGGCAGGGACCCTCGCCCCCCCCCTCCACTTT. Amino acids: CAISETGPAGTLAPPLHF.